This TCR beta chain was sequenced for a study of T cell repertoires in cytomegalovirus infection. Study-wide findings and caveats: What dominated the ex vivo response were HLA-C-restricted CMV-specific TCR beta clonotypes. Cumulated frequencies of public TCR beta families served to identify carriers of CMV plus the relevant HLA.

The CDR3 consists of 15 residues. V lost 1 base and J lost 4, with 11 bases in between. Germline-derived CDR1 and CDR2 are MNHEY and SMNVEV (reference sequence). In regard to this clonotype: What it recognizes is unknown.

In TCRdb, the reads were re-called with MiXCR into one record per CDR3 protein. The sample has around 750,000 distinct CDR3 sequences, 30% to 35% seen once; the top ten hold approximately 13%. The rearrangement uses TRBV27 and TRBJ2-1; tentative D call: TRBD1 (5 bases). The sequence was collected from a human donor in good health (CMV status not recorded). Some clones in this sample may be carry-over from other donors' samples. Sequencing was performed on cultured CD8+ T cells from PBMCs, taken from culture after CMV antigen stimulation. The CDR3 region is CASSLWQGLYNEQFF. CDR3 bases: TGTGCCAGCAGTTTATGGCAGGGCCTGTACAATGAGCAGTTCTTC.